The 27 T cell receptor beta chains below all came from one sample that was sequenced in a study of identical twins. MiXCR was run by TCRdb on the 5' RACE reads, yielding one entry per CDR3 protein. This table holds 1.5 million to 2 million distinct CDR3 sequences, less than 40% found once. The sequencing sample was made of cord blood. All receptors come from a newborn girl in good health.

This clonotype was observed a handful of times. Compared with germline, one end of the junction differs, possibly owing to a read error. This sequence joins TRBV18 and TRBJ2-7; D gene uncertain. The CDR3 extends over 15 amino acids. Germline V gene lookup returns CDR1 KGHSH and CDR2 LQKENI. The CDR3 coding sequence is TGTGCCAGCTCGCCACGTTCAGGTAGCTCCTACGAGCAGTACTTC. Its translation: CASSPRSGSSYEQYF.

The CDR3 loop is CASSQELLGTSGRGQFF. In DNA form, the CDR3 reads TGTGCCAGCAGCCAAGAATTGCTCGGGACTAGCGGGAGAGGGCAGTTCTTC. The chain combines TRBV3-1 with TRBJ2-1; TRBD2 aligns across 14 bases. The CDR3 has 17 amino acids. The germline V gene has CDR1 LGHDT and CDR2 YNNKEL (reference sequence). Losses at the gene ends were 0 bases for V and 12 bases for J; bases not matched to a gene: 10.

To note about this clonotype: Its ends do not fully match the called genes, so a read error is possible. This chain uses TRBV3-1 with TRBJ2-1; 14 positions match TRBD2. The CDR3 length is 16 residues. Germline V gene sequence: CDR1 LGHDT, CDR2 YNNKEL (reference sequence). The CDR3 protein is CASSQRLAGGYNAQFF. Here the CDR3 DNA reads TGTGCCAGCAGCCAAAGACTAGCGGGAGGGTACAATGCGCAGTTCTTC.

This clonotype was recorded only once. J is TRBJ1-2 and V is TRBV7-2; TRBD1 agrees at 8 bases. In germline, CDR1 is SGHTA, CDR2 FQGNSA. V gave up 5 bases and J gave up 3 bases; unmatched junction bases: 11. This CDR3 is 16 amino acids long. The CDR3 DNA reads TGTGCCAGCAGCGCCCCGGACAGGGTATATTACTATGGCTACACCTTC. Translation: CASSAPDRVYYYGYTF.

The chain uses TRBV11-2 and TRBJ2-3; D unresolved. The germline gives CDR1 SGHAT, CDR2 FQNNGV. The CDR3 has 16 amino acids. V was shortened by 4 bases and J by 0 bases, with 14 bases between the two germline ends. CDR3 bases: TGTGCCAGCAGCTCCCGGGCCGTACTGAGCACAGATACGCAGTATTTT. Its translation: CASSSRAVLSTDTQYF. Supplemented by reference TRBV11-2 and TRBJ2-3, the full variable domain reads EAGVAQSPRYKIIEKRQSVAFWCNPISGHATLYWYQQILGQGPKLLIQFQNNGVVDDSQLPKDRFSAERLKGVDSTLKIQPAKLEDSAVYLCASSSRAVLSTDTQYFGPGTRLTVL.

There are a few counts of this clonotype. The chain is built from TRBV3-1 and TRBJ2-1, with unresolved D. The germline gives CDR1 LGHDT, CDR2 YNNKEL (reference sequence). V dropped 2 bases and J dropped 3 bases, with 5 bases sitting between them. This CDR3 has 13 residues. CDR3 sequence reads: CASSQSDYNEQFF. The DNA of the CDR3 is TGTGCCAGCAGCCAATCGGACTACAATGAGCAGTTCTTC.

To note about this clonotype: Its ends do not fully match the called genes, so a read error is possible. The J gene is TRBJ1-1, the V gene TRBV10-3; TRBD1 matches 7 bases. The CDR3 is 13 residues long. From germline, CDR1 is ENHRY and CDR2 SYGVKD. The CDR3 reads CTITGTAGTEAFF. CDR3 nucleotide sequence: TGTACCATTACCGGGACAGCAGGCACTGAAGCTTTCTTT.

The V call is TRBV6-1, the J call TRBJ1-4; the D gene is possibly TRBD1 (5 bases). This CDR3 has 17 amino acids. Germline V lookup: CDR1 MNHNS, CDR2 SASEGT. V dropped 1 base and J dropped 0 bases, with 12 bases sitting between them. In DNA form, the CDR3 reads TGTGCCAGCAGTGAAGAGTCCCGGGGCGCAACTAATGAAAAACTGTTTTTT. Amino acids: CASSEESRGATNEKLFF.

This clonotype was counted at least ten times. The chain has TRBV7-6 and TRBJ1-2, with unresolved D. Germline values: CDR1 SGHVS, CDR2 FNYEAQ. Between the trimmed V and J ends, which lost 1 base and 2 bases, there was a span of 17 bases. The length of the CDR3 is 17 residues. The CDR3 sequence is CASSLGPSGVRNYGYTF. The CDR3 bases are TGTGCCAGCAGCTTAGGCCCCTCCGGAGTTCGGAACTATGGCTACACCTTC.

This chain uses TRBV10-3 with TRBJ2-7, with 7 bases lining up with TRBD2. Germline V gene lookup returns CDR1 ENHRY and CDR2 SYGVKD. J was trimmed by 7 bases and V by 10 bases; bases with no gene match: 10. There are 12 residues in the CDR3. The CDR3: CATGRDYNEQYF. The CDR3 nucleotides read TGTGCCACCGGACGGGACTACAATGAGCAGTACTTC.

Concerning this clonotype itself: A read error may be the cause here, since a much bigger clone is one base away. The chain links TRBV27 to TRBJ2-1, with a tentative D call TRBD2 (6 bases). TRBJ2-7 explains the end of the DNA better; the J call may be wrong. Germline V gene data show CDR1 as MNHEY and CDR2 as SMNVEV (reference sequence). This CDR3 has 15 amino acids. CDR3 residues: CASSLGGSRYNEQYF. CDR3 DNA: TGTGCCAGCAGTTTAGGGGGGAGTCGGTACAATGAGCAGTACTTC.

Many counts were recorded for this clonotype. This sequence joins TRBV11-3 and TRBJ2-1; 8 positions match TRBD2. With V trimmed by 0 bases and J by 0 bases, 1 base remained unmatched. The CDR3 totals 16 residues. CDR1 and CDR2 (germline): SGHNT, YENEEA. CDR3 loop: CASSLEGTSSYNEQFF. The CDR3 DNA reads TGTGCCAGCAGCTTAGAGGGGACTAGCTCCTACAATGAGCAGTTCTTC.

A note on this clonotype: At one boundary the junction diverges from the germline segment, which might be a read error. V usage is TRBV2 and J usage is TRBJ1-2; D call uncertain. Germline CDR1 reads SNHLY; CDR2 reads FYNNEI. This CDR3 region has 13 residues. The CDR3 DNA reads as TGTGCCAGCAGTGGAGACATTATCTATAGCTACACCTTC. Translation: CASSGDIIYSYTF.

This clonotype has only one observation. Its ends do not fully match the called genes, so a read error is possible. V is TRBV7-2 and J is TRBJ1-6, with 7 bases matching TRBD1. The CDR3 covers 15 residues. Per germline, CDR1 SGHTA and CDR2 FQGNSA. The CDR3 DNA sequence: TGTGCCAGCAGCCCCAGACAGGGTTCTGGATCACCCCCCCACTTT. Translation: CASSPRQGSGSPPHF. Full variable domain (outside the CDR3, taken from reference TRBV7-2 and TRBJ1-6): GAGVSQSPSNKVTEKGKDVELRCDPISGHTALYWYRQSLGQGLEFLIYFQGNSAPDKSGLPSDRFSAERTGGSVSTLTIQRTQQEDSAVYLCASSPRQGSGSPPHFGNGTRLTVT.

This sequence joins TRBV21-1 and TRBJ2-5; the table assigns TRBD2, which was not confirmed against the DNA. TRBV21-1 is a pseudogene segment. The CDR3 totals 17 residues. As DNA, the CDR3 is TGTGCCAGCAGCAAAGGGGACCAGATCGACAGCCAAGAGACCCAGTACTTC. The encoded protein is CASSKGDQIDSQETQYF.

This clonotype was seen a handful of times. The V and J genes are TRBV7-8 and TRBJ2-1, with 7 nucleotides matching TRBD2. The CDR3 extends over 14 amino acids. V was clipped by 1 base and J by 10 bases; unmatched bases: 7. CDR1 is SGHVS and CDR2 is FQNEAQ in the germline V gene. CDR3 sequence: CASSLEGTTFEQFF. In DNA form, the CDR3 reads TGTGCCAGCAGCTTAGAGGGGACTACCTTCGAGCAGTTCTTC.

The chain combines TRBV12-3 or TRBV12-4 with TRBJ2-5; maybe TRBD1 (6 bases). The CDR3 contains 14 residues. V lost 1 base, J lost 11 bases, and 17 bases lay in between. The CDR3 region has the DNA TGTGCCAGCAGTTTAGGGGACAAACGGCATGAGCAGTACTTC. Protein sequence: CASSLGDKRHEQYF.

The chain uses TRBV28 and TRBJ2-3, with TRBD2 matching 10 bases. Germline CDR1 is MDHEN and CDR2 is SYDVKM. There are 15 residues in the CDR3. V lost 5 bases, J lost 5 bases, and 7 bases stayed unmatched. This CDR3 is CASSPLAGDQDTQYF. The CDR3 DNA sequence: TGTGCCAGCAGTCCTCTAGCGGGAGATCAAGATACGCAGTATTTT.

This chain links TRBV5-6 with TRBJ2-7; 11 positions agree with TRBD2. In germline, CDR1 is SGHDT, CDR2 YYEEEE. There are 16 residues in the CDR3. Trimming cost V 2 bases and J 2 bases; bases outside gene matches: 6. As DNA, the CDR3 is TGTGCCAGCAGCTTTCGTCTGACTAGCGGGACCTACGAGCAGTACTTC. This gives the protein CASSFRLTSGTYEQYF.

A few counts support this clonotype. The chain uses TRBV27 and TRBJ2-2; perhaps TRBD2 as D (6 bases). The CDR3 is made up of 13 amino acids. Germline CDR1 and CDR2: MNHEY and SMNVEV (reference sequence). Between the trimmed V and J ends, which lost 8 bases and 6 bases, there was a span of 13 bases. The CDR3 DNA follows: TGTGCCAGCCGTTATGGCGGGGCCGGGGAGCTGTTTTTT. As protein: CASRYGGAGELFF.

The chain carries TRBV20-1 and TRBJ2-5; no definite D call. This CDR3 region has 13 residues. Looked up from germline, CDR1 is DFQATT and CDR2 is SNEGSKA (reference sequence). The V and J ends lost 6 bases and 11 bases respectively, with 22 bases between them. This chain's CDR3 is CSAAPRARNEQYF. The CDR3 DNA reads as TGCAGTGCGGCGCCTAGGGCACGCAATGAGCAGTACTTC.

V is TRBV2 and J is TRBJ1-5; 7 bases align to TRBD1. V lost 4 bases to trimming and J lost 0 bases; unmatched junction nucleotides: 3. In germline, CDR1 is SNHLY, CDR2 FYNNEI. The CDR3 has 15 residues. The CDR3 is CASSGDSLSNQPQHF. CDR3 sequence (DNA): TGTGCCAGCAGTGGGGACAGTCTTAGCAATCAGCCCCAGCATTTT. The full variable domain, rest sourced from reference TRBV2 and TRBJ1-5, is EPEVTQTPSHQVTQMGQEVILRCVPISNHLYFYWYRQILGQKVEFLVSFYNNEISEKSEIFDDQFSVERPDGSNFTLKIRSTKLEDSAMYFCASSGDSLSNQPQHFGDGTRLSIL.

This chain links TRBV24-1 with TRBJ1-5, with 9 bases aligning to TRBD1. The germline CDR1 and CDR2 sequences are KGHDR and SFDVKD. This CDR3 contains 17 residues. The J segment lost 0 bases and the V segment lost 4 bases, leaving 6 bases of the junction unmatched. CDR3 DNA: TGTGCCACCAGTGAAGGACAGGGGATTTATAGCAATCAGCCCCAGCATTTT. Translated, it gives CATSEGQGIYSNQPQHF.

This clonotype occurred a few times. This chain links TRBV5-1 with TRBJ2-1; 11 bases map to TRBD2. Germline V gene lookup returns CDR1 SGHRS and CDR2 YFSETQ. V shed 7 bases, J shed 0 bases, and the junction held 6 bases outside the gene matches. This CDR3 has 16 amino acids. CDR3 amino acids: CASHRTSGSSYNEQFF. CDR3 bases: TGCGCCAGCCACCGAACTAGCGGGAGCTCCTACAATGAGCAGTTCTTC.

This clonotype was recorded only once. The chain couples TRBV7-2 to TRBJ2-3; D gene unclear. Germline CDR1 reads SGHTA; CDR2 reads FQGNSA. Trimming removed 4 bases from V and 0 bases from J, with 14 bases in between. The CDR3 has 16 residues. This CDR3 is CASSSMASSSTDTQYF. For the CDR3, the DNA is TGTGCCAGCAGCTCAATGGCCAGCTCTAGCACAGATACGCAGTATTTT.

The rearrangement links TRBV20-1 to TRBJ2-2; TRBD1 might be the D (6 bases). Germline V gene sequence: CDR1 DFQATT, CDR2 SNEGSKA (reference sequence). V lost 4 bases to trimming and J lost 7 bases, with 13 bases between them. The CDR3 consists of 13 residues. CDR3 amino acids: CSATRTVYGELFF. As DNA, the CDR3 is TGCAGTGCTACGAGGACAGTTTACGGGGAGCTGTTTTTT.

This clonotype was counted a few times. The chain combines TRBV20-1 with TRBJ2-1, with D unclear. Germline values: CDR1 DFQATT, CDR2 SNEGSKA (reference sequence). V lost 7 bases and J lost 10, with 14 bases in between. The CDR3 extends over 11 amino acids. The CDR3 DNA sequence: TGCAGTGGACACAGCTCCTACGAGCAGTTCTTC. The encoded protein is CSGHSSYEQFF.